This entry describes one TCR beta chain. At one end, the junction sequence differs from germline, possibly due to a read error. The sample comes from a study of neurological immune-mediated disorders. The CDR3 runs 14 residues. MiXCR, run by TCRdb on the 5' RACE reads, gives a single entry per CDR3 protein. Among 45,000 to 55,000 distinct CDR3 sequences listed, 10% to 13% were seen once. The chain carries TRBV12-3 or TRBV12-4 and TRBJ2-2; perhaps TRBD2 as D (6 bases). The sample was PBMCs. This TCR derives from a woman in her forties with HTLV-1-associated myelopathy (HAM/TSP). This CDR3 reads CASRNGLNTGDLFF. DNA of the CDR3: TGTGCTAGCAGAAACGGACTAAACACCGGGGATCTGTTTTTT.